This T cell receptor (beta chain) was recovered during a study of blood T cell repertoires in COVID-19. Assay: immunoSEQ multiplex PCR; the TCRdb copy retains only in-frame clones and omits some. This table has approximately 54,000 clones, roughly 79% appearing once. Sequenced sample: peripheral blood. This sequence was found in a woman aged 55 to 70 with acute or convalescent COVID-19.

CDR3 amino acids: CASSQVLVVSGTDTQYF. CDR3 bases: TGCGCCAGCAGCCAAGTTCTCGTGGTCTCGGGCACAGATACGCAGTATTTT. The rearrangement links TRBV4-1 to TRBJ2-3; no clear D gene. V was pared by 1 base and J by 1 base, with 15 bases between. Per the germline V gene, CDR1 is MGHRA and CDR2 is YSYEKL. The CDR3 sequence is 17 residues long.